This T cell receptor beta chain is drawn from a study of identical twins. Whole-study results and caveats: Conclusions were based on cross-sectional statistical analysis, without following the same donors. Fewer insertions were carried by abundant cord blood beta clonotypes, but none was seen in memory repertoires. It was out-of-frame TCR alpha sharing in monozygotic twins that models underestimated. Diverse VJ usage suggested most zero-insertion clonotypes were not invariant T cells.

This clonotype came up many times. Antigen: not known. Each CDR3 protein is one row after TCRdb ran MiXCR on the 5' RACE reads. The sample holds more than 650,000 distinct CDR3 sequences; 6% to 6.5% are singletons and the top ten take 1.5% to 2%. This CDR3 is 13 amino acids long. CDR1 MNHEY and CDR2 SMNVEV come from the germline V gene (reference sequence). V lost 3 bases and J lost 3, with 9 bases in between. The chain couples TRBV27 to TRBJ2-7; D gene unclear. Sequencing input: naive T cells sorted from blood. The TCR comes from a man between 18 and 35 years old in good health. The CDR3 sequence: CASSFSGIYEQYF. The CDR3 bases are TGTGCCAGCAGTTTTTCGGGCATCTACGAGCAGTACTTC.